This T cell receptor (beta chain) was documented in a study of cytomegalovirus exposure and HLA in healthy donors. 13 Jbeta primers and 60 Vbeta primers were used for the PCR. Sequencing was performed with immunoSEQ multiplex PCR; in TCRdb, only in-frame clones are kept and a portion is missing. Of 95,000 to 130,000 clones in the sample, 9% to 10% are singletons; the top ten hold 3%. The sequence derives from a young man in good health and CMV-seronegative. Sequencing input: PBMCs.

The chain's CDR3 is CASSLGTIGLSEQYF. The CDR3 DNA reads as TGCGCCAGCAGCCTAGGGACAATAGGGCTTTCCGAGCAGTACTTC. The V call is TRBV5-1, the J call TRBJ2-7; D possibly corresponds to TRBD1 (6 bases). There are 15 residues in the CDR3. Per germline, CDR1 SGHRS and CDR2 YFSETQ. The V end was cut by 4 bases, the J end by 6 bases, with 20 bases between.